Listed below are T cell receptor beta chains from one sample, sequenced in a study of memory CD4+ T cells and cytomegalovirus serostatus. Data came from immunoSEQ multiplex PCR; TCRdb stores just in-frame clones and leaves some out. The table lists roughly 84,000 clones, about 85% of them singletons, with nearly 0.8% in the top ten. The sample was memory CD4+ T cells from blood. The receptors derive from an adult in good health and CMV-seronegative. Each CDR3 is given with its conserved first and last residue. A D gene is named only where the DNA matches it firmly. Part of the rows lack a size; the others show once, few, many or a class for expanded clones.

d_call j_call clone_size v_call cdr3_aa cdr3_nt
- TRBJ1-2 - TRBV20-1 CSRREDYGYTF TGCAGTAGGAGGGAAGACTATGGCTACACCTTC
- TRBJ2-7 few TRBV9 CASSVGLETSSYEQYF TGTGCCAGCAGCGTAGGTCTGGAAACGAGCTCCTACGAGCAGTACTTC
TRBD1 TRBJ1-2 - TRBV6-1 CAIRIRGRDYGYTF TGTGCCATCAGAATCAGGGGGCGAGACTATGGCTACACCTTC
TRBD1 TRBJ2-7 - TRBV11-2 CASSLGGQRRHYEQYF TGTGCCAGCAGCTTAGGGGGACAGCGTCGTCACTACGAGCAGTACTTC
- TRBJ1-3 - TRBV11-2 CASSALVAVAGNTIYF TGTGCCAGCAGCGCTTTGGTAGCGGTAGCTGGAAACACCATATATTTT
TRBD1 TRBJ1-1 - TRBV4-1 CASSHNDRAEGAEAFF TGCGCCAGCAGCCACAATGACAGGGCGGAAGGCGCTGAAGCTTTCTTT
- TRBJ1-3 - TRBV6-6 CATTGGNTIYF TGTGCCACTACTGGCGGTAACACCATATATTTT
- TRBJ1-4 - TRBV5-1 CASSLGTLATNEKLFF TGCGCCAGCAGCTTGGGGACCCTCGCAACTAATGAAAAACTGTTTTTT
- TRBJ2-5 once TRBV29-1 CSVKGRDGRETQYF TGCAGCGTCAAAGGCAGGGATGGTCGGGAGACCCAGTACTTC
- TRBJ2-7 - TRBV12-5 CASYSTENYEQYF TGTGCTAGTTATTCGACAGAGAACTACGAGCAGTACTTC
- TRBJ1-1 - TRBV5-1 CASSEARADTEAFF TGCGCCAGCAGTGAGGCCAGGGCGGACACTGAAGCTTTCTTT
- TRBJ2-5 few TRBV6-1 CASSEARALYQETQYF TGTGCCAGCAGTGAAGCCCGGGCCCTTTACCAAGAGACCCAGTACTTC
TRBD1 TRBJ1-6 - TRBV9 CASSGEGTGTSPLHF TGTGCCAGCAGCGGAGAGGGGACAGGGACATCACCCCTCCACTTT
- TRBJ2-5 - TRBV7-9 CASSLAGRETQYF TGTGCCAGCAGCTTGGCGGGGAGGGAGACCCAGTACTTC
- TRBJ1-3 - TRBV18 CASSPGTNSGNTIYF TGTGCCAGCTCGCCCGGGACAAACTCTGGAAACACCATATATTTT
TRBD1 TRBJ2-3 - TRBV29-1 CSVETGVAADTQYF TGCAGCGTAGAAACAGGGGTGGCCGCAGATACGCAGTATTTT
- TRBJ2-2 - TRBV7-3 CASSLNIGDTGELFF TGTGCCAGCAGCTTAAATATAGGGGACACCGGGGAGCTGTTTTTT
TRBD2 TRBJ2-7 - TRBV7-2 CASSRRSGGASYEQYF TGTGCCAGCAGCCGTAGAAGCGGGGGGGCCTCCTACGAGCAGTACTTC
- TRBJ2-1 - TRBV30 CASVGYNEQFF TGTGCTTCCGTAGGGTACAATGAGCAGTTCTTC
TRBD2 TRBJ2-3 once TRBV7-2 CASSLARRGGQTDTQYF TGTGCCAGCAGCTTAGCGAGGCGGGGGGGCCAAACAGATACGCAGTATTTT
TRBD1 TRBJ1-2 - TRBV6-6 CASSPPGQGRDGYTF TGTGCCAGCAGTCCCCCCGGACAGGGAAGGGATGGCTACACCTTC
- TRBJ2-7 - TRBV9 CASSVAWTDYEQYF TGTGCCAGCAGCGTAGCTTGGACAGACTACGAGCAGTACTTC
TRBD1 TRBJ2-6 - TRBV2 CARGGQGTGANVLTF TGTGCCAGGGGAGGACAGGGTACTGGGGCCAACGTCCTGACTTTC
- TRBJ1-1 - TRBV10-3 CAISELPGGNTEAFF TGTGCCATCAGTGAGCTCCCCGGGGGGAACACTGAAGCTTTCTTT
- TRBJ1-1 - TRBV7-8 CASSSLRNTEAFF TGTGCCAGCAGCTCTCTTAGGAACACTGAAGCTTTCTTT
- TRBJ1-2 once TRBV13 CASSFGGGAANYGYTF TGTGCCAGCAGCTTCGGAGGGGGAGCAGCTAACTATGGCTACACCTTC